These 18 T cell receptor beta chains were all obtained from the same sample, sequenced in a study of CD8+ T cells in alopecia areata. The treatment here: oral pan-JAK inhibitor, 5-10 mg twice daily. Extracted RNA was reverse transcribed into cDNA, the sequencing template. The table came from immunoSEQ multiplex PCR; TCRdb's copy has only in-frame clones and leaves some out. The sample records about 270,000 clones, around 64% being singletons. The specimen comprised CD4+ T cells sorted from blood, sampled around week 53, from a patient treated with tofacitinib. These TCRs come from a human donor with alopecia areata.

A few counts support this clone. Other DNA variants within this sample encode the same CDR3. The chain joins TRBV29-1 to TRBJ2-3, with D hard to call. The germline V gene encodes CDR1 SQVTM and CDR2 ANQGSEA. The length of the CDR3 is 12 residues. V lost 3 bases, J lost 1 base, and 5 bases lay in between. CDR3 in amino acids: CSVDEGTDTQYF. The CDR3 coding sequence is TGCAGCGTTGACGAGGGCACAGATACGCAGTATTTT.

The rearrangement links TRBV30 to TRBJ1-4, with 7 bases matching TRBD1. CDR1 GTSNPN and CDR2 SVGIG come from the germline V gene (reference sequence). Losses at the gene ends were 5 bases for V and 7 bases for J; bases not matched to a gene: 7. The CDR3 length is 13 residues. The CDR3 protein is CAWERGRGEKLFF. Here the CDR3 DNA reads TGTGCCTGGGAGAGGGGGCGCGGTGAAAAACTGTTTTTT.

This clone was observed a few times. The rearrangement uses TRBV4-3 and TRBJ2-1; 11 bases map to TRBD2. The germline V gene has CDR1 LGHNA and CDR2 YSLEER. The CDR3 sequence is 16 residues long. The V segment lost 4 bases and the J segment 7 bases; nucleotides outside the gene matches: 9. CDR3 loop: CASSLYLSGGENEQFF. Written as DNA, the CDR3 is TGCGCCAGCAGCCTGTACCTTAGCGGGGGGGAGAATGAGCAGTTCTTC.

This clone was seen a handful of times. V is TRBV5-5 and J is TRBJ1-2, with 8 bases fitting TRBD1. Germline V gives CDR1 SGHKS, CDR2 YYEKEE (reference sequence). J gave up 2 bases and V 1 base, and 4 bases lay outside the gene matches. CDR3 length: 15 amino acids. CDR3 in amino acids: CASSLSRQGNYGYTF. The CDR3 DNA reads TGTGCCAGCAGCTTGTCCCGACAGGGGAACTATGGCTACACCTTC.

The chain uses TRBV11-2 and TRBJ2-4; 7 bases align to TRBD1. The CDR3 is made up of 13 amino acids. CDR1 and CDR2 from the germline V gene are SGHAT and FQNNGV. Trimming at V came to 5 bases and at J to 6 bases, leaving 4 bases not matched to a gene. In nucleotides, the CDR3 is TGTGCCAGCAGCCCAGCAGGGGGAAACATTCAGTACTTC. As protein: CASSPAGGNIQYF. The full variable domain, its missing parts supplied by reference TRBV11-2 and TRBJ2-4, is EAGVAQSPRYKIIEKRQSVAFWCNPISGHATLYWYQQILGQGPKLLIQFQNNGVVDDSQLPKDRFSAERLKGVDSTLKIQPAKLEDSAVYLCASSPAGGNIQYFGAGTRLSVL.

The count of this clone is one. The gene calls are TRBV30 and TRBJ1-1; D is unresolved. Germline values: CDR1 GTSNPN, CDR2 SVGIG (reference sequence). With 5 bases removed from V and 1 base from J, the gap between germline ends came to 11 bases. CDR3 length equals 13 residues. The CDR3: CAWDKRENTEAFF. CDR3 sequence (DNA): TGTGCCTGGGACAAACGGGAGAACACTGAAGCTTTCTTT.

The rearrangement uses TRBV30 and TRBJ2-2; 10 bases agree with TRBD2. The CDR3 runs 16 residues. The germline V gene encodes CDR1 GTSNPN and CDR2 SVGIG (reference sequence). The V gene end was trimmed by 1 base and the J gene end by 5 bases; junction bases not matched to a gene: 7. The CDR3 sequence is CAWSAQRGGRTGELFF. Written as DNA, the CDR3 is TGTGCCTGGAGTGCCCAGCGGGGGGGCCGAACCGGGGAGCTGTTTTTT.

A few counts support this clone. The chain is built from TRBV19 and TRBJ1-2, with D perhaps TRBD1 (5 bases). Germline values: CDR1 LNHDA, CDR2 SQIVND (reference sequence). V lost 5 bases and J 7 bases, leaving 14 bases between the germline ends. There are 13 residues in the CDR3. The CDR3 coding sequence is TGTGCCAGTAGTTCCCTTAAGGGGACTGGCTACACCTTC. This sequence encodes CASSSLKGTGYTF.

This clone appeared a single time. This chain links TRBV30 with TRBJ2-3, with 10 bases fitting TRBD1. CDR3 size: 16 residues. CDR1 is GTSNPN, CDR2 SVGIG, per germline (reference sequence). Trimming cost V 2 bases and J 2 bases; bases outside gene matches: 7. The CDR3 bases are TGTGCCTGGAGTCCTCCCGGGACAGGGGACACAGATACGCAGTATTTT. Protein: CAWSPPGTGDTDTQYF.

The rearrangement links TRBV4-3 to TRBJ2-3; 12 nucleotides match TRBD2. The CDR3 is made up of 19 amino acids. Germline V gives CDR1 LGHNA, CDR2 YSLEER. V lost 0 bases and J lost 1; bases outside the gene matches: 8. The DNA of the CDR3 is TGCGCCAGCAGCCAAGATTGGGCTAGCGGGGGGGCAGGCACAGATACGCAGTATTTT. Protein sequence: CASSQDWASGGAGTDTQYF.

V and J are TRBV30 and TRBJ1-6; 10 bases are shared with TRBD1. CDR1 and CDR2 from the germline V gene are GTSNPN and SVGIG (reference sequence). The CDR3 runs to 14 residues. Trimming cost V 5 bases and J 12 bases; bases outside gene matches: 10. CDR3 in DNA: TGTGCCTGGTCTCGGGACAGGGGATTAGGACCCCTCCACTTT. This sequence encodes CAWSRDRGLGPLHF.

V gene TRBV5-1 combines with J gene TRBJ2-7, with D possibly called TRBD1 or TRBD2 (5 bases each). The CDR3 is 13 amino acids. V was shortened by 5 bases and J by 3 bases, with 12 bases between the two germline ends. Germline V gene lookup returns CDR1 SGHRS and CDR2 YFSETQ. The CDR3 bases are TGCGCCAGCAGTTCCGGGGACGGCTACGAGCAGTACTTC. Its translation: CASSSGDGYEQYF.

There are a few counts of this clone. The V and J genes are TRBV29-1 and TRBJ2-7; D is ambiguous. The germline V and J ends were trimmed by 2 bases and 0 bases, with 14 bases remaining between them. CDR3 length equals 15 residues. CDR1 is SQVTM and CDR2 is ANQGSEA in the germline V gene. CDR3 residues: CSVELGRRPSYEQYF. The CDR3 DNA sequence: TGCAGCGTTGAATTAGGCAGGCGCCCCTCCTACGAGCAGTACTTC.

CDR3 in DNA: TGTGCCAGCAGCTTAGGGTCCAGGGGAAGCAATCAGCCCCAGCATTTT. This codes for CASSLGSRGSNQPQHF. The gene calls are TRBV7-6 and TRBJ1-5; possibly TRBD1 for D (6 bases). The CDR3 covers 16 residues. Germline V gene data show CDR1 as SGHVS and CDR2 as FNYEAQ. Trimming left V 1 base short and J 1 base short, with 11 bases between. The complete variable domain, with remaining parts taken from reference TRBV7-6 and TRBJ1-5, reads GAGVSQSPRYKVTKRGQDVALRCDPISGHVSLYWYRQALGQGPEFLTYFNYEAQQDKSGLPNDRFSAERPEGSISTLTIQRTEQRDSAMYRCASSLGSRGSNQPQHFGDGTRLSIL.

This clone has just a few counts. The genes are TRBV30 and TRBJ2-3; D may correspond to TRBD1 or TRBD2 (5 bases each). Per germline, CDR1 GTSNPN and CDR2 SVGIG (reference sequence). The V end was cut by 2 bases, the J end by 3 bases, with 15 bases between. This CDR3 region has 15 residues. The CDR3 reads CAWSRGKRGTDTQYF. The CDR3 DNA reads TGTGCCTGGAGTCGGGGAAAGAGGGGAACAGATACGCAGTATTTT.

The chain is built from TRBV2 and TRBJ2-5; D is perhaps TRBD1 (6 bases). Germline V gene data show CDR1 as SNHLY and CDR2 as FYNNEI. The germline V and J ends were trimmed by 5 bases and 3 bases, with 7 bases remaining between them. The CDR3 is 12 amino acids. DNA for the CDR3: TGTGCCAGCAGTCGGACAGAAGAGACCCAGTACTTC. This sequence encodes CASSRTEETQYF.

The table lists this clone with a count of one. The chain joins TRBV6-1 to TRBJ2-1, with 10 bases fitting TRBD1. The CDR3 spans 11 residues. Germline CDR1 reads MNHNS; CDR2 reads SASEGT. Losses at the gene ends were 4 bases for V and 14 bases for J; bases not matched to a gene: 2. CDR3 sequence (DNA): TGTGCCAGCAGTGTCGGGACAGGGGAGTTCTTC. This encodes CASSVGTGEFF.

In DNA, the CDR3 is TGTGCCAGCAGTTTAATCGCAGGGCGCACAGATACGCAGTATTTT. Protein sequence: CASSLIAGRTDTQYF. The chain links TRBV27 to TRBJ2-3, with a weak D call TRBD1 (5 bases). The CDR3 runs to 15 residues. The germline V gene has CDR1 MNHEY and CDR2 SMNVEV (reference sequence). The germline V and J ends were trimmed by 2 bases and 1 base, with 10 bases remaining between them.